The rows below give T cell receptor beta chains drawn from one sample of a study of blood T cell repertoires in COVID-19. TCRdb's copy holds only in-frame clones and misses some; the assay was immunoSEQ multiplex PCR. The data contain some 150,000 clones, about 81% of them singletons. Sequencing was done on a sample of peripheral blood. These receptor sequences come from an elderly woman with acute or convalescent COVID-19. The CDR3 runs from the conserved cysteine through the conserved F or W. D genes are given only for firm matches. Clone size is given for some rows only: seen once, a few or many times, or a class if the clone is expanded.

cdr3_nt: TGTGCCAGCAGTGAGTCGCGGGGCGGTCGGGCTTTCTTT
cdr3_aa: CASSESRGGRAFF
v_call: TRBV2
d_call: NA
clone_size: NA
j_call: TRBJ1-1

cdr3_nt: TGTGCCAGTAGCCGTATTGTGAGCTCTGGAAACACCATATATTTT
cdr3_aa: CASSRIVSSGNTIYF
v_call: TRBV19
d_call: NA
clone_size: NA
j_call: TRBJ1-3

cdr3_nt: TGTGCCACCAGCAGATTGCGAGAGACCCAGTACTTC
cdr3_aa: CATSRLRETQYF
v_call: TRBV15
d_call: NA
clone_size: NA
j_call: TRBJ2-5

cdr3_nt: TGTGCCAGCAGCCAAGGGTCCAGAGGTAATGAAAAACTGTTTTTT
cdr3_aa: CASSQGSRGNEKLFF
v_call: TRBV4-2
d_call: NA
clone_size: few
j_call: TRBJ1-4

cdr3_nt: TGTGCCAGCAGCTTAGGGCTCGACTCTAGCACAGATACGCAGTATTTT
cdr3_aa: CASSLGLDSSTDTQYF
v_call: TRBV7-9
d_call: NA
clone_size: NA
j_call: TRBJ2-3

cdr3_nt: TGTGCCAGCAGTTTGCTCCATGGGGCCCGGAGTGAAAAACTGTTTTTT
cdr3_aa: CASSLLHGARSEKLFF
v_call: TRBV28
d_call: NA
clone_size: NA
j_call: TRBJ1-4

cdr3_nt: TGTGCCAGTAGTAATGGCCCGAGGACAGGGCAAGGCGAGCAGTACTTC
cdr3_aa: CASSNGPRTGQGEQYF
v_call: TRBV19
d_call: TRBD1
clone_size: NA
j_call: TRBJ2-7

cdr3_nt: TGTGCCAGCAGTTACTCGACCGTCGGACGGGGGAACATTCAGTACTTC
cdr3_aa: CASSYSTVGRGNIQYF
v_call: TRBV6-5
d_call: NA
clone_size: NA
j_call: TRBJ2-4

cdr3_nt: TGTGCCACCAGTGATCCACAGAACACTGAAGCTTTCTTT
cdr3_aa: CATSDPQNTEAFF
v_call: TRBV24-1
d_call: NA
clone_size: NA
j_call: TRBJ1-1

cdr3_nt: TGTGCCAGCAGGTTCGGACTAGCGGGGTACAATGAGCAGTTCTTC
cdr3_aa: CASRFGLAGYNEQFF
v_call: TRBV28
d_call: TRBD2
clone_size: NA
j_call: TRBJ2-1

cdr3_nt: TGTGCCAGCAAGATACAGGGGCCAGGGAACACCATATATTTT
cdr3_aa: CASKIQGPGNTIYF
v_call: TRBV2
d_call: TRBD1
clone_size: medium-sized
j_call: TRBJ1-3

cdr3_nt: TGTGCCAGCAGCCCCCGACTGCGGGCAACCTCCTACAATGAGCAGTTCTTC
cdr3_aa: CASSPRLRATSYNEQFF
v_call: TRBV7-6
d_call: NA
clone_size: NA
j_call: TRBJ2-1

cdr3_nt: TGTGCCAGCAGCCTCGTGCGGGCCGACACTGAAGCTTTCTTT
cdr3_aa: CASSLVRADTEAFF
v_call: TRBV3-1/TRBV3-2
d_call: NA
clone_size: few
j_call: TRBJ1-1

cdr3_nt: TGTGCCAGCAGCACAGGGGGCTGGGAGACCCAGTACTTC
cdr3_aa: CASSTGGWETQYF
v_call: TRBV5-6
d_call: TRBD1
clone_size: NA
j_call: TRBJ2-5

cdr3_nt: TGTGCCAGCAGGGTGGGCGGACAGAGCTCCTACAATGAGCAGTTCTTC
cdr3_aa: CASRVGGQSSYNEQFF
v_call: TRBV28
d_call: NA
clone_size: NA
j_call: TRBJ2-1

cdr3_nt: TGTGCCAGTAGTCGGGTTGGGTATGGCTACACCTTC
cdr3_aa: CASSRVGYGYTF
v_call: TRBV19
d_call: NA
clone_size: NA
j_call: TRBJ1-2

cdr3_nt: TGTGCCAGCTCACCACTCCCGGCGGGAGGCCTGACTGGTACGCAGTATTTT
cdr3_aa: CASSPLPAGGLTGTQYF
v_call: TRBV18
d_call: TRBD2
clone_size: NA
j_call: TRBJ2-3

cdr3_nt: TGTGCCAGCTCACCATTTCGGACAGGGAGGGCAACTAATGAAAAACTGTTTTTT
cdr3_aa: CASSPFRTGRATNEKLFF
v_call: TRBV18
d_call: TRBD1
clone_size: NA
j_call: TRBJ1-4

cdr3_nt: TGTGCCAGCAGCGTAAACGGGGGGCCCTACAATGAGCAGTTCTTC
cdr3_aa: CASSVNGGPYNEQFF
v_call: TRBV14
d_call: NA
clone_size: NA
j_call: TRBJ2-1

cdr3_nt: TGTGCCAGTAGTATGGACCGGACAGGACGAGGGAACTATGGCTACACCTTC
cdr3_aa: CASSMDRTGRGNYGYTF
v_call: TRBV19
d_call: TRBD1
clone_size: NA
j_call: TRBJ1-2

cdr3_nt: TGTGCCAGCAGCTTCGGGGATGAGGAGACCCAGTACTTC
cdr3_aa: CASSFGDEETQYF
v_call: TRBV7-9
d_call: NA
clone_size: once
j_call: TRBJ2-5

cdr3_nt: TGTGCCAGCAGTGGGACTAGCGGGAGCACAGATACGCAGTATTTT
cdr3_aa: CASSGTSGSTDTQYF
v_call: TRBV2
d_call: TRBD2
clone_size: NA
j_call: TRBJ2-3

cdr3_nt: TGTGCCAGCAGTTTACCGGGACAATACAACTCTGGAAACACCATATATTTT
cdr3_aa: CASSLPGQYNSGNTIYF
v_call: TRBV27
d_call: NA
clone_size: NA
j_call: TRBJ1-3

cdr3_nt: TGTGCCAGCAGTTTATCGGGGGCGTCGGGAAACACCATATATTTT
cdr3_aa: CASSLSGASGNTIYF
v_call: TRBV27
d_call: NA
clone_size: NA
j_call: TRBJ1-3

cdr3_nt: TGTGCCAGCAGTTTCGAAGAGACCCAGTACTTC
cdr3_aa: CASSFEETQYF
v_call: TRBV12-3/TRBV12-4
d_call: NA
clone_size: NA
j_call: TRBJ2-5

cdr3_nt: TGTGCCAGCTCACCAGGGGCGGGAGGTCTCCGCGAGCAGTACTTC
cdr3_aa: CASSPGAGGLREQYF
v_call: TRBV18
d_call: TRBD2
clone_size: NA
j_call: TRBJ2-7

cdr3_nt: TGTGCCAGCAGTGCGAAGGACAGCGCTACTAAGTACGAGCAGTACTTC
cdr3_aa: CASSAKDSATKYEQYF
v_call: TRBV6-1
d_call: NA
clone_size: NA
j_call: TRBJ2-7

cdr3_nt: TGCGCCAGCAGTGGACCGACAGTTTCGAGGCCCCAGCATTTT
cdr3_aa: CASSGPTVSRPQHF
v_call: TRBV10-2
d_call: NA
clone_size: NA
j_call: TRBJ1-5

cdr3_nt: TGTGCCAGCAGCTTAGTACGGTACTACGAGCAGTACTTC
cdr3_aa: CASSLVRYYEQYF
v_call: TRBV7-2
d_call: NA
clone_size: NA
j_call: TRBJ2-7

cdr3_nt: TGCGCCAGCAGCTCCTATTCCGGGACAGACACAGATACGCAGTATTTT
cdr3_aa: CASSSYSGTDTDTQYF
v_call: TRBV5-1
d_call: TRBD1
clone_size: NA
j_call: TRBJ2-3

cdr3_nt: TGCAGCGCAAGGCGGGGGGGCGATAGGCCAGATACGCAGTATTTT
cdr3_aa: CSARRGGDRPDTQYF
v_call: TRBV29-1
d_call: TRBD2
clone_size: NA
j_call: TRBJ2-3

cdr3_nt: TGTGCCAGCAGTTACGACAGCGGGACGAACACCGGGGAGCTGTTTTTT
cdr3_aa: CASSYDSGTNTGELFF
v_call: TRBV6-5
d_call: TRBD2
clone_size: NA
j_call: TRBJ2-2

cdr3_nt: TGCAGTGTTGCGGCCCAAGAGACCCAGTACTTC
cdr3_aa: CSVAAQETQYF
v_call: TRBV20-1
d_call: NA
clone_size: NA
j_call: TRBJ2-5

cdr3_nt: TGTGCCAGCAGCTTACTAGCGGGAGCGGGGGATGAGCAGTTCTTC
cdr3_aa: CASSLLAGAGDEQFF
v_call: TRBV7-7
d_call: TRBD2
clone_size: NA
j_call: TRBJ2-1

cdr3_nt: TGCGCCAGCAGCCCTGATGGACAGGTCTTACTGAACACTGAAGCTTTCTTT
cdr3_aa: CASSPDGQVLLNTEAFF
v_call: TRBV5-1
d_call: TRBD1
clone_size: NA
j_call: TRBJ1-1

cdr3_nt: TGTGCCAGCAGCCCGGGGGTTGGGACTAGATACTTC
cdr3_aa: CASSPGVGTRYF
v_call: TRBV3-1/TRBV3-2
d_call: TRBD2
clone_size: NA
j_call: TRBJ2-7

cdr3_nt: TGTGCCAGCAGCCCCAATCCCCGTAGAGGAGGAAGCTCCTACAATGAGCAGTTCTTC
cdr3_aa: CASSPNPRRGGSSYNEQFF
v_call: TRBV7-9
d_call: NA
clone_size: NA
j_call: TRBJ2-1

cdr3_nt: TGTGCCGTCGATTCACCCCTCCACTTT
cdr3_aa: CAVDSPLHF
v_call: TRBV2
d_call: NA
clone_size: NA
j_call: TRBJ1-6

cdr3_nt: TGTGCCAGCAGTGGGGACTGGGGGGGCCTCCACTTT
cdr3_aa: CASSGDWGGLHF
v_call: TRBV2
d_call: NA
clone_size: NA
j_call: TRBJ1-6

cdr3_nt: TGTGCCTGGAGAGAGACCTACGAGCAGTACTTC
cdr3_aa: CAWRETYEQYF
v_call: TRBV30
d_call: NA
clone_size: NA
j_call: TRBJ2-7

cdr3_nt: TGTGCCAGCAGCTTGGCGGACAGTACCTACAATGAGCAGTTCTTC
cdr3_aa: CASSLADSTYNEQFF
v_call: TRBV5-5
d_call: NA
clone_size: NA
j_call: TRBJ2-1